A selection of T cell receptor beta chains follows, all from one sample in a study of cytomegalovirus exposure and HLA in healthy donors. The assay was immunoSEQ multiplex PCR, and TCRdb's table has in-frame clones only and misses some. The sample lists approximately 220,000 clones, approximately 79% occurring once. The source material was PBMCs. The source is a male donor in good health and CMV-seronegative. The CDR3 runs from the conserved cysteine through the conserved F or W. A D gene is named only where the DNA matches it firmly. Clone sizes are given selectively: once, few, many, or a class where the clone is expanded.

abundance	v_gene	d_gene	j_gene	CDR3aa	CDR3nt
NA	TRBV5-1	NA	TRBJ2-3	CASSLEALASSTDTQYF	TGCGCCAGCAGCTTGGAGGCGCTAGCGTCTAGCACAGATACGCAGTATTTT
NA	TRBV4-1	NA	TRBJ1-1	CASSYGQQNTEAFF	TGCGCCAGCAGCTACGGACAGCAGAACACTGAAGCTTTCTTT
NA	TRBV10-3	NA	TRBJ2-3	CAISEPMTASTDTQYF	TGTGCCATCAGTGAGCCGATGACAGCTAGCACAGATACGCAGTATTTT
NA	TRBV20-1	NA	TRBJ2-7	CSRAGTYEQYF	TGCTCGAGGGCAGGCACCTACGAGCAGTACTTC
NA	TRBV7-2	NA	TRBJ1-1	CASSLQGNTEAFF	TGTGCCAGCAGCTTACAGGGGAACACTGAAGCTTTCTTT
NA	TRBV29-1	TRBD1	TRBJ2-5	CSVEDRGLSSYEQHF	TGCAGCGTTGAGGACAGGGGCCTGAGCTCCTACGAGCAGCACTTC
few	TRBV5-1	NA	TRBJ2-7	CASSPRLTRDTYEQYF	TGCGCCAGCAGCCCGCGTTTAACCAGGGATACCTACGAGCAGTACTTC
NA	TRBV4-3	NA	TRBJ2-3	CASSPRPTGADTQYF	TGCGCCAGCAGCCCCCGACCGACAGGAGCAGATACGCAGTATTTT
NA	TRBV25-1	TRBD1	TRBJ2-7	CASSGQITYEQYF	TGTGCCAGCTCGGGACAGATAACCTACGAGCAGTACTTC
NA	TRBV6-4	TRBD1	TRBJ1-1	CASSEEEGTGGAFF	TGTGCCAGCAGTGAGGAGGAGGGGACAGGTGGGGCTTTCTTT
NA	TRBV9	NA	TRBJ1-3	CASSVVESSGNTIYF	TGTGCCAGCAGCGTAGTGGAGAGCTCTGGAAACACCATATATTTT
many	TRBV6-1	NA	TRBJ2-7	CASSGRGSSYEQYF	TGTGCCAGCAGTGGAAGGGGCAGCTCCTACGAGCAGTACTTC
NA	TRBV10-3	NA	TRBJ2-1	CAISEPGRSYNEQFF	TGTGCCATCAGTGAGCCAGGTAGATCCTACAATGAGCAGTTCTTC
few	TRBV28	NA	TRBJ2-2	CASKSGGAGGELFF	TGTGCCAGCAAATCGGGGGGCGCTGGCGGGGAGCTGTTTTTT
NA	TRBV28	NA	TRBJ2-7	CASSPAGEADEQYF	TGTGCCAGCAGTCCGGCAGGGGAAGCGGACGAGCAGTACTTC
NA	TRBV5-6	NA	TRBJ1-5	CASSLGPMDQPQHF	TGTGCCAGCAGCCTAGGCCCGATGGATCAGCCCCAGCATTTT
NA	TRBV5-1	NA	TRBJ2-1	CASSFLERVSYNEQFF	TGCGCCAGCAGCTTCTTAGAGCGGGTCTCCTACAATGAGCAGTTCTTC
once	TRBV29-1	NA	TRBJ2-7	CSVEDTPGSGYEQYF	TGCAGCGTTGAAGATACCCCAGGGTCCGGCTACGAGCAGTACTTC
NA	TRBV29-1	TRBD1	TRBJ2-6	CSVEGRDRLSGANVLTF	TGCAGCGTTGAAGGCCGGGACAGGCTCTCTGGGGCCAACGTCCTGACTTTC
NA	TRBV11-2	NA	TRBJ2-7	CASSLTGAGGEQYF	TGTGCCAGCAGCCTAACAGGGGCGGGGGGCGAGCAGTACTTC
NA	TRBV4-1	NA	TRBJ2-7	CASSHSVSYEQYF	TGCGCCAGCAGCCATAGCGTATCCTACGAGCAGTACTTC
few	TRBV7-2	TRBD1	TRBJ2-7	CASSLVGGRGNEQYF	TGTGCCAGCAGCTTAGTAGGGGGCCGAGGAAACGAGCAGTACTTC
NA	TRBV6-1	NA	TRBJ1-4	CASKLGGGGEKLFF	TGTGCCAGCAAGCTGGGGGGGGGAGGTGAAAAACTGTTTTTT
NA	TRBV28	NA	TRBJ2-2	CASINMATNTGELFF	TGTGCCAGCATCAATATGGCAACGAACACCGGGGAGCTGTTTTTT
NA	TRBV28	NA	TRBJ1-1	CASRPYGGRGNTEAFF	TGTGCCAGCAGACCCTACGGGGGGCGAGGGAACACTGAAGCTTTCTTT
NA	TRBV4-1	NA	TRBJ2-6	CASSQDVGSGANVLTF	TGCGCCAGCAGCCAAGATGTGGGGAGCGGGGCCAACGTCCTGACTTTC
NA	TRBV5-4	NA	TRBJ1-1	CASSLDSFSTEAFF	TGTGCCAGCAGCTTGGACAGTTTTAGCACTGAAGCTTTCTTT
NA	TRBV2	NA	TRBJ1-2	CASSVGMHGYTF	TGTGCCAGCAGTGTCGGGATGCATGGCTACACCTTC
NA	TRBV6-5	NA	TRBJ1-1	CASSYGGENTEAFF	TGTGCCAGCAGTTACGGAGGGGAAAACACTGAAGCTTTCTTT
NA	TRBV9	TRBD2	TRBJ2-1	CASSGTSGNYNEQFF	TGTGCCAGCAGCGGGACTAGCGGGAACTACAATGAGCAGTTCTTC
NA	TRBV7-9	TRBD1	TRBJ2-3	CASSLTGGTDTQYF	TGTGCCAGCAGCTTAACAGGGGGCACAGATACGCAGTATTTT
NA	TRBV6-4	TRBD2	TRBJ2-1	CASSGTSGNEQFF	TGTGCCAGCAGTGGGACTAGCGGTAATGAGCAGTTCTTC
NA	TRBV10-3	TRBD2	TRBJ2-7	CAISSSRLAGDTLREQYF	TGTGCCATCAGTTCCTCCCGACTAGCGGGAGACACCTTGAGGGAGCAGTACTTC
few	TRBV29-1	TRBD1	TRBJ2-7	CSVTGTGGPEQYF	TGCAGCGTGACCGGGACAGGGGGTCCCGAGCAGTACTTC
NA	TRBV4-3	NA	TRBJ2-7	CASSQEARAYEQYF	TGCGCCAGCAGCCAAGAGGCTAGAGCCTACGAGCAGTACTTC
NA	TRBV28	NA	TRBJ1-2	CASSSPDRVLYGYTF	TGTGCCAGCAGTTCCCCTGACAGAGTCCTCTATGGCTACACCTTC
NA	TRBV30	NA	TRBJ1-1	CAWRGGVGTEAFF	TGTGCCTGGAGAGGGGGGGTTGGGACTGAAGCTTTCTTT
NA	TRBV6-6	NA	TRBJ1-3	CASSYGGRGNTIYF	TGTGCCAGCAGTTACGGGGGCAGGGGAAACACCATATATTTT
NA	TRBV19	TRBD1	TRBJ2-3	CASSARTGPYTDTQYF	TGTGCCAGTAGTGCCCGGACAGGGCCTTACACAGATACGCAGTATTTT
once	TRBV11-2	TRBD1	TRBJ2-7	CASSFKTGIEQYF	TGTGCCAGCAGCTTTAAGACAGGGATCGAGCAGTACTTC
NA	TRBV7-6	NA	TRBJ2-7	CASSSPDGGLSYEQYF	TGTGCCAGCAGCTCCCCGGACGGGGGGCTTTCCTACGAGCAGTACTTC
NA	TRBV14	NA	TRBJ1-1	CASRQGWNTEAFF	TGTGCCAGCAGGCAGGGGTGGAACACTGAAGCTTTCTTT
NA	TRBV7-8	NA	TRBJ1-6	CASSLALGGNYNSPLHF	TGTGCCAGCAGCTTAGCGCTTGGGGGCAACTATAATTCACCCCTCCACTTT
NA	TRBV5-1	NA	TRBJ2-2	CASSLVGRTNTGELFF	TGCGCCAGCAGCTTGGTGGGGCGGACGAACACCGGGGAGCTGTTTTTT
NA	TRBV4-2	NA	TRBJ2-3	CASSQDQSDTQYF	TGTGCCAGCAGCCAAGATCAGTCGGATACGCAGTATTTT
NA	TRBV6-5	TRBD2	TRBJ2-7	CASSLSAGGAYEQYF	TGTGCCAGCAGTCTGAGTGCGGGGGGGGCCTACGAGCAGTACTTC
NA	TRBV7-8	TRBD2	TRBJ2-1	CASSLFSRGPRLAGYNEQFF	TGTGCCAGCAGCTTATTTTCCAGGGGACCCCGGCTAGCGGGCTACAATGAGCAGTTCTTC
NA	TRBV11-2	TRBD2	TRBJ2-1	CASSLLAVGSYNEQFF	TGTGCCAGCAGCTTACTAGCGGTCGGATCCTACAATGAGCAGTTCTTC
NA	TRBV4-2	NA	TRBJ1-5	CASSSGAVSNQPQHF	TGTGCCAGCAGCAGCGGGGCGGTGAGCAATCAGCCCCAGCATTTT
once	TRBV2	NA	TRBJ1-5	CASSEGGNAFSNQPQHF	TGTGCCAGCAGTGAGGGAGGGAACGCATTTAGCAATCAGCCCCAGCATTTT
NA	TRBV7-6	NA	TRBJ2-3	CASSPDPGWLTSSTDTQYF	TGTGCCAGCAGCCCCGACCCGGGATGGCTAACCTCTAGCACAGATACGCAGTATTTT
NA	TRBV28	NA	TRBJ2-7	CASSHQGGSYEQYF	TGTGCCAGCAGCCACCAAGGGGGCTCCTACGAGCAGTACTTC
NA	TRBV7-8	TRBD2	TRBJ2-1	CASSYRDYYNEQFF	TGTGCCAGCAGCTACCGGGACTACTACAATGAGCAGTTCTTC